These T cell receptor beta chains were read from a single sample in a study of blood T cells in healthy people across ages. TCRdb independently ran MiXCR on the 5' RACE reads; one entry per CDR3 protein. This table holds 650,000 to 800,000 distinct CDR3 sequences, under 45% found once. The specimen was blood. These receptors were obtained from a man aged 60 to 69 in good health. The CDR3 runs from the conserved cysteine through the conserved F or W. The order of the fields is J gene, CDR3 length, V gene, CDR3 protein.

TRBJ2-3,13,TRBV29-1,CSVGPGAGDTQYF
TRBJ1-1,15,TRBV18,CASSPSVQANTEAFF
TRBJ2-1,15,TRBV7-9,CASSLGLAESGEQFF
TRBJ2-7,13,TRBV6-5,CASPNTGPYEQYF
TRBJ2-7,14,TRBV20-1,CSARVSKRSYEQYF
TRBJ2-1,18,TRBV7-9,CASSLALCGQSSYNEQFF
TRBJ2-5,14,TRBV7-9,CASSYPGGQETQYF
TRBJ2-5,14,TRBV7-9,CASIRTAPQETQYF
TRBJ2-6,16,TRBV12-3/TRBV12-4,CATQGGSRSGANVLTF
TRBJ2-2,16,TRBV7-3,CASSLAGAIGSGELFF
TRBJ2-7,16,TRBV6-2/TRBV6-3,CASRHLLAGDYYEQYF
TRBJ2-5,16,TRBV4-1,CASSRHVGNYQETQYF
TRBJ2-3,12,TRBV7-9,CASQWEADTQYF
TRBJ2-2,13,TRBV11-3,CASSTEFGGELFF
TRBJ2-7,13,TRBV7-9,CASSLQYQSEQYF
TRBJ1-1,17,TRBV25-1,CASSDSVPVLLNTEAFF
TRBJ1-6,15,TRBV6-2/TRBV6-3,CASSRRATYNSPLHF
TRBJ2-5,16,TRBV4-1,CASSQEGGTARNEQYF
TRBJ2-5,13,TRBV11-2,CASSSWTEETQYF
TRBJ1-5,14,TRBV7-9,CASSVGGEFQPQHF
TRBJ2-2,14,TRBV20-1,CSASLTGITGELFF
TRBJ1-3,14,TRBV12-3/TRBV12-4,CAGSPGQDGNTIYF
TRBJ2-1,16,TRBV4-3,CSSSQGLKRLNNEQFF
TRBJ2-5,18,TRBV20-1,CSADSRRLAGGREETQYF
TRBJ1-1,16,TRBV7-2,CASSPRSQLGNTEAFF
TRBJ2-3,15,TRBV6-2/TRBV6-3,CASSYPSGGTDAQYF
TRBJ2-1,13,TRBV20-1,CSAPYGPHNEQFF
TRBJ2-3,16,TRBV6-2/TRBV6-3,CASSYRTGGITDTQYF
TRBJ2-1,14,TRBV5-1,CASSSATGYNEQFF
TRBJ2-7,15,TRBV6-6,CASSYERSGTYEQYF
TRBJ1-2,14,TRBV4-3,CASSLETGIYGYTF
TRBJ2-4,15,TRBV28,CASSTGGPPGNIQYF
TRBJ1-5,16,TRBV12-3/TRBV12-4,CASSLGGPRSNQPQHF
TRBJ1-6,12,TRBV20-1,CSARDLGSPPHF
TRBJ2-3,19,TRBV5-1,CASSAKGLGLGGSTDTQYF
TRBJ1-1,14,TRBV6-1,CVSSEDRGDTEAFF
TRBJ2-1,16,TRBV20-1,CSANDHLAGNYNEQFF
NA,16,TRBV24-1,CATSREGLSSGETQYF
TRBJ2-3,13,TRBV7-6,CASSPALEDTQYF